The subject of this entry is one TCR beta chain. The ends were cut back, 5 bases at V and 0 bases at J, with 11 bases in the middle. The germline V gene encodes CDR1 SGDLS and CDR2 YYNGEE. The CDR3 runs to 14 residues. These data belong to a study of blood T cell repertoires in COVID-19. Turning to the study itself: PBMCs, B-cell-depleted T cells, or T cells were the source of the cDNA or gDNA that made up the material.

As processed by the authors: The authors estimated nucleated cell counts from reference gene primer amplification. Libraries were prepared by immunoSEQ multiplex PCR; TCRdb keeps only in-frame clonotypes and omits some of them. V and J calls and clone size are as listed in that table; D and trimming were resolved from the DNA. The data show 70,000 to 100,000 clones, with 84% seen just once and about 12% held by the top ten. The sample was peripheral blood. The genes are TRBV9 and TRBJ1-2; D uncertain. This clonotype originated in a human donor in a cohort sampled during active COVID-19. The CDR3 DNA follows: TGTGCCAGCAGTCCCGGGGTGTCTAACTATGGCTACACCTTC. Its translation: CASSPGVSNYGYTF.